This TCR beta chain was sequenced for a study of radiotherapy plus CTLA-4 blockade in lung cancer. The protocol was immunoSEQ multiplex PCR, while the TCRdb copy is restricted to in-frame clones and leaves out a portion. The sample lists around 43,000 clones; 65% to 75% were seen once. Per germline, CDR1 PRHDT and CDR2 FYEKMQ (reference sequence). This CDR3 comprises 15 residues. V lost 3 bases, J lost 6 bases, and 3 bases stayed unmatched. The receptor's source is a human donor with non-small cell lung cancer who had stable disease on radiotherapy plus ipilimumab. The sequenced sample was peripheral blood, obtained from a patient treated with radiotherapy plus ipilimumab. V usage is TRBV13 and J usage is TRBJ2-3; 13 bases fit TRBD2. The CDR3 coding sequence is TGTGCCAGCAGCTTGCAACTAGCGGGGGGGGATACGCAGTATTTT. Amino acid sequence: CASSLQLAGGDTQYF.